The entry below gives a single T cell receptor (beta chain) sequence along with its context. Different DNA sequences within this sample yield the same CDR3. This CDR3 region has 14 residues. V lost 0 bases and J 4 bases, leaving 10 bases between the germline ends. Per germline, CDR1 SGHRS and CDR2 YFSETQ. The sample is drawn from a study of T cell changes during pregnancy in multiple sclerosis. Method: immunoSEQ multiplex PCR; TCRdb's copy keeps in-frame clones and lacks some. The data show over 60,000 clones, approximately 92% seen once. The clonotype originates from a female donor with multiple sclerosis, enrolled in a pregnancy study. The chain carries TRBV5-1 and TRBJ1-2; D gene unclear. This specimen consisted of peripheral blood, obtained in the first trimester of pregnancy. CDR3 protein: CASSLVGGIYGYTF. The CDR3, as DNA: TGCGCCAGCAGCTTGGTTGGAGGAATCTATGGCTACACCTTC.